A selection of T cell receptor beta chains follows, all from one sample in a study of blood T cell repertoires in COVID-19. Sequencing was performed with immunoSEQ multiplex PCR; in TCRdb, only in-frame clones are kept and a portion is missing. The sample consists of roughly 140,000 clones, more than 70% of them appearing once. Sequences were obtained from peripheral blood. The receptors shown here come from a woman aged 45-65 years with acute or convalescent COVID-19. Both conserved end residues are part of each CDR3. A D gene is named only where the DNA matches it firmly. Size tells how often a clone was seen (once, few, many) or the class of an expanded clone, and some rows leave it out.

d_gene | j_gene | abundance | v_gene | CDR3nt | CDR3aa
TRBD1 | TRBJ1-2 | . | TRBV28 | TGTGCCAGCAGTGACGGGACAGGACCTTATGATGGCTACACCTTC | CASSDGTGPYDGYTF
TRBD1 | TRBJ2-5 | . | TRBV5-1 | TGCGCCAGCAGCCTGACAGGGGGGGTCCAAGAGACCCAGTACTTC | CASSLTGGVQETQYF
. | TRBJ2-2 | . | TRBV7-9 | TGTGCCAGCAGCTCGGGTGCCGGGGAGCTGTTTTTT | CASSSGAGELFF
. | TRBJ1-2 | . | TRBV21-1 | TGTGCCAGCAGCAAAGGGGACAGGGGGCGGGATGGCTACACCTTC | CASSKGDRGRDGYTF
. | TRBJ2-1 | . | TRBV12-3/TRBV12-4 | TGTGCCAGCAGTTCTGGGGCCATACAGTTCTTC | CASSSGAIQFF
TRBD2 | TRBJ2-1 | . | TRBV6-2/TRBV6-3 | TGTGCCAGCAGTCCCCGGGGGTCTAGCGGGGGGTACAATGAGCAGTTCTTC | CASSPRGSSGGYNEQFF
TRBD2 | TRBJ2-1 | . | TRBV18 | TGTGCCAGCTCCCCGACTAGCGGGGGGGACAATGAGCAGTTCTTC | CASSPTSGGDNEQFF
TRBD2 | TRBJ2-5 | . | TRBV14 | TGTGCCAGCAGCCAACTAGCGGGGCAAGAGACCCAGTACTTC | CASSQLAGQETQYF
. | TRBJ2-2 | . | TRBV9 | TGTGCCAGCAGCGGGTTTCAGGGGACCACCGGGGAGCTGTTTTTT | CASSGFQGTTGELFF
. | TRBJ2-1 | . | TRBV27 | TGTGCCAGCAGTTTATCCAGGGTTTTATCCAATGAGCAGTTCTTC | CASSLSRVLSNEQFF
TRBD1 | TRBJ1-6 | . | TRBV27 | TGTGCCAGCAGTATATCACAGGGACAGGATTCACCCCTCCACTTT | CASSISQGQDSPLHF
. | TRBJ1-1 | . | TRBV4-2 | TGTGCCAGCAGCCAATCCCGGTCGATTATGAACACTGAAGCTTTCTTT | CASSQSRSIMNTEAFF
TRBD2 | TRBJ2-5 | . | TRBV7-2 | TGTGCCAGCAGCTTAGAGCGGGAGGGGACCCAGTACTTC | CASSLEREGTQYF
. | TRBJ2-7 | . | TRBV6-5 | TGTGCCAGCAGTTACTCGAAGCTTAGTCCCATCTACGAGCAGTACTTC | CASSYSKLSPIYEQYF
TRBD1 | TRBJ1-6 | . | TRBV6-5 | TGTGCCAGCACCACAGGGGGGGCGGATAATTCACCCCTCCACTTT | CASTTGGADNSPLHF
. | TRBJ2-7 | few | TRBV6-5 | TGTGCCAGCAGTTCTGGGACTGGCTCCTACGAGCAGTACTTC | CASSSGTGSYEQYF
TRBD1 | TRBJ1-3 | . | TRBV5-1 | TGCGCCAGCAGCTTGTCTCAACAGGGGAGCAACACCATATATTTT | CASSLSQQGSNTIYF
TRBD1 | TRBJ1-2 | . | TRBV2 | TGTGCCAGCAGATCGCAGGGGGGTTTGCTCCAAGGCTACACCTTC | CASRSQGGLLQGYTF
. | TRBJ2-1 | . | TRBV7-2 | TGTGCCAGCTGGGCAGGGGACTACAATGAGCAGTTCTTC | CASWAGDYNEQFF
TRBD1 | TRBJ1-5 | . | TRBV3-1/TRBV3-2 | TGTGCCAGCAGCCAAAGTACAGGGGCCAATCAGCCCCAGCATTTT | CASSQSTGANQPQHF
. | TRBJ2-1 | . | TRBV2 | TGTGGCCAAGCCCTAAGCTCCTACAATGAGCAGTTCTTC | CGQALSSYNEQFF
. | TRBJ1-1 | . | TRBV7-2 | TGTGCCAGCAGCTCGGACACGAACACTGAAGCTTTCTTT | CASSSDTNTEAFF
. | TRBJ1-1 | . | TRBV7-2 | TGTGCCAGCAGCTTAACCACTGGGGGGACTGAAGCTTTCTTT | CASSLTTGGTEAFF
. | TRBJ2-2 | . | TRBV11-2 | TGTGCCAGCAGTGCCTTGGCTAGCTGGGTCGGGGAGCTGTTTTTT | CASSALASWVGELFF
TRBD2 | TRBJ2-2 | . | TRBV29-1 | TGCAGCGTTGGGGGGACTAGCGCGGTAGAGCCGGGCACCGGGGAGCTGTTTTTT | CSVGGTSAVEPGTGELFF
. | TRBJ2-7 | . | TRBV9 | TGTGCCAGCAGCACACAGGGCTTCGGACTGGGGGAGCAGTACTTC | CASSTQGFGLGEQYF
TRBD1 | TRBJ1-2 | . | TRBV6-5 | TGTGCCAGCAGAGGACAGGGGGCACGGAATGGCTACACCTTC | CASRGQGARNGYTF
. | TRBJ2-4 | . | TRBV28 | TGTGCCAGCAGTTTGGAGGGGTTCGGCAAAAACATTCAGTACTTC | CASSLEGFGKNIQYF
. | TRBJ1-5 | . | TRBV6-1 | TGTGCCAGCAGTGAAGGACTGCCTAATCAGCCCCAGCATTTT | CASSEGLPNQPQHF
. | TRBJ1-1 | . | TRBV4-3 | TGCGCCAGCAGCCAAGATTCAGGGACAACAAACACTGAAGCTTTCTTT | CASSQDSGTTNTEAFF
. | TRBJ1-3 | . | TRBV6-2/TRBV6-3 | TGTGCCAGCAGCCGCCTAGGTTCCGGAAACACCATATATTTT | CASSRLGSGNTIYF
. | TRBJ1-6 | . | TRBV3-1/TRBV3-2 | TGTGCCAGCAGCCAAGCGGAGCGGGGTTTTTCACCCCTCCACTTT | CASSQAERGFSPLHF